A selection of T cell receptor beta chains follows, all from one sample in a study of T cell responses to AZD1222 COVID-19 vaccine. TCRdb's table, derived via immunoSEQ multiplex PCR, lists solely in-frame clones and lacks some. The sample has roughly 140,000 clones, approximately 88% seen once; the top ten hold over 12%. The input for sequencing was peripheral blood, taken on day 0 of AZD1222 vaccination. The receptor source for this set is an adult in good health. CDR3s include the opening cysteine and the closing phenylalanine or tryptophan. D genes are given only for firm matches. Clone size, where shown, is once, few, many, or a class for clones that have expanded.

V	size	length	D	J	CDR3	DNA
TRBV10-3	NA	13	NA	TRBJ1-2	CATDQGLHYGYTF	TGTGCCACCGACCAGGGGCTACACTATGGCTACACCTTC
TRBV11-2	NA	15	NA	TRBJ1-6	CASSLFSSYNSPLHF	TGTGCCAGCAGCTTATTCAGCTCCTATAATTCACCCCTCCACTTT
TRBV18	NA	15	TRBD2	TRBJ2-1	CASSPASGGEGEQFF	TGTGCCAGCTCACCAGCTAGCGGGGGAGAGGGTGAGCAGTTCTTC
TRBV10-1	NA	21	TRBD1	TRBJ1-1	CASSSAELPGQGPLRRTEAFF	TGCGCCAGCAGTTCGGCCGAACTTCCGGGACAGGGGCCCTTACGACGAACTGAAGCTTTCTTT
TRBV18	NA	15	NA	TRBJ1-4	CASSPPSFAREKLFF	TGTGCCAGCTCACCACCCTCTTTCGCGAGGGAAAAACTGTTTTTT
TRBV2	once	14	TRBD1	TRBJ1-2	CASSRGQGDYGYTF	TGTGCCAGCAGTAGAGGACAGGGAGACTATGGCTACACCTTC
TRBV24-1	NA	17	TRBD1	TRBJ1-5	CATSDSRGQGVGQPQHF	TGTGCCACCAGTGATAGCAGGGGACAGGGGGTCGGTCAGCCCCAGCATTTT
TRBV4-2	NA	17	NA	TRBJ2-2	CASSQVGTTTNTGELFF	TGTGCCAGCAGCCAAGTCGGGACCACTACGAACACCGGGGAGCTGTTTTTT
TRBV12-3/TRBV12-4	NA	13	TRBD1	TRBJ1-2	CASSPGQSYGYTF	TGTGCCAGCAGCCCGGGACAGAGCTATGGCTACACCTTC
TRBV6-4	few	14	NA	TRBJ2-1	CASREGPELGEQFF	TGTGCCAGCAGGGAGGGACCCGAATTGGGTGAGCAGTTCTTC
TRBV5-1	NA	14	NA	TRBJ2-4	CASSSETMEGIQYF	TGCGCCAGCAGCTCCGAGACCATGGAAGGCATTCAGTACTTC
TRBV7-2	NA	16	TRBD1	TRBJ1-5	CASSSWTGATDQPQHF	TGTGCCAGCAGCTCGTGGACAGGGGCGACGGACCAGCCCCAGCATTTT
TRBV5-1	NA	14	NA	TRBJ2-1	CASSRVTQSNEQFF	TGCGCCAGCAGCCGGGTCACGCAGTCGAATGAGCAGTTCTTC
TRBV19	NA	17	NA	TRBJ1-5	CASSIGGVPFGNQPQHF	TGTGCCAGTAGTATAGGGGGGGTTCCCTTTGGGAATCAGCCCCAGCATTTT
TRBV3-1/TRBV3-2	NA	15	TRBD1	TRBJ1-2	CASSKGTVSNYGYTF	TGTGCCAGCAGCAAAGGGACAGTAAGTAACTATGGCTACACCTTC
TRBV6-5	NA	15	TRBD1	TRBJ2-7	CASRPGQGAVYEQYF	TGTGCCAGCAGGCCGGGACAGGGGGCAGTTTACGAGCAGTACTTC
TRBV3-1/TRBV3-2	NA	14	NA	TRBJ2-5	CASSQGRGRKTQYF	TGTGCCAGCAGCCAAGGGCGGGGACGGAAGACCCAGTACTTC
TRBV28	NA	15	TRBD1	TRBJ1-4	CASSAPGQGGEKLFF	TGTGCCAGCAGTGCCCCGGGACAGGGTGGTGAAAAACTGTTTTTT
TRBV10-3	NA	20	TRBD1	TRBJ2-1	CAITPDRDRVIYSSYNEQFF	TGTGCCATCACCCCAGATCGGGACAGGGTGATATATAGCTCCTACAATGAGCAGTTCTTC
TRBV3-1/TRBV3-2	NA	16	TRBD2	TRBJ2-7	CASSPDTGTRLYEQYF	TGTGCCAGCAGCCCCGATACCGGGACTAGACTCTACGAGCAGTACTTC
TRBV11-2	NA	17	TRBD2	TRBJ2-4	CASSSGLAGAAKNIQYF	TGTGCCAGCAGCTCGGGACTAGCGGGGGCCGCCAAAAACATTCAGTACTTC
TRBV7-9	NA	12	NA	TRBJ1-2	CASSLAGGGYTF	TGTGCCAGCAGCTTAGCAGGCGGCGGCTACACCTTC